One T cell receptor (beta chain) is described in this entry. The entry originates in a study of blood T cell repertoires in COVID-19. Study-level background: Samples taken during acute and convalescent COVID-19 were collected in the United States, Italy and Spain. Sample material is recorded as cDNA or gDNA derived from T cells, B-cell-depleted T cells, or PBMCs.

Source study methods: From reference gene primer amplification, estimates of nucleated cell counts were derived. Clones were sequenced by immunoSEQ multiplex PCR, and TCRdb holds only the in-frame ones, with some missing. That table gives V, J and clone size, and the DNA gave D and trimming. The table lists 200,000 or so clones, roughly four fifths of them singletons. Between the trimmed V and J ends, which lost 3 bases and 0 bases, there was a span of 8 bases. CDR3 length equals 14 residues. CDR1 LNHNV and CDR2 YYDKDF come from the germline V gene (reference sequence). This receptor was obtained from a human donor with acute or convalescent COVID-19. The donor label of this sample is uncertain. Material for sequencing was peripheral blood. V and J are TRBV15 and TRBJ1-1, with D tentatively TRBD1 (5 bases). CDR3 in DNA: TGTGCCACCAGCAGTTCCAGGGTGAACACTGAAGCTTTCTTT. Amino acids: CATSSSRVNTEAFF.